Presented here are 17 T cell receptor beta chains from one specimen sequenced in a study of spatial heterogeneity in lung cancer. Time point here: sample taken at primary tumor resection. Sequencing of whole RNA from tumor, nontumor lung or frozen PBMC involved no sorting. Each CDR3 protein is one row after TCRdb ran MiXCR on the 5' RACE reads. Found here are some 37,000 distinct CDR3 sequences, 6% to 8% of them singletons; the top ten hold under 30%. The sample was PBMCs, taken at surgery. The receptor set was obtained from a male donor with early-stage non-small cell lung cancer.

The V and J genes are TRBV5-1 and TRBJ2-5; D is perhaps TRBD1 (5 bases). The V and J ends lost 0 bases and 4 bases respectively, with 7 bases between them. Per germline, CDR1 SGHRS and CDR2 YFSETQ. The CDR3 contains 13 residues. CDR3 DNA: TGCGCCAGCAGCTTGGAAGGGGTAGAGACCCAGTACTTC. It specifies CASSLEGVETQYF.

This clonotype was observed a handful of times. The genes are TRBV20-1 and TRBJ1-5; 9 bases match TRBD1. With 5 bases clipped from V and 0 bases from J, the junction kept 5 bases outside the gene matches. Germline assignment: CDR1 DFQATT and CDR2 SNEGSKA (reference sequence). There are 15 residues in the CDR3. DNA of the CDR3: TGCAGTGCTTTAACAGGGGGCTATAGCAATCAGCCCCAGCATTTT. Amino acids: CSALTGGYSNQPQHF.

This clonotype was counted many times. V is TRBV20-1 and J is TRBJ2-7; 7 bases match TRBD1. The J segment lost 4 bases and the V segment lost 6 bases, leaving 9 bases of the junction unmatched. The CDR3 contains 13 residues. CDR1 DFQATT and CDR2 SNEGSKA come from the germline V gene (reference sequence). DNA of the CDR3: TGCAGTGCACTGACAGGGTTCGGATACGAGCAGTACGTC. Protein sequence: CSALTGFGYEQYV.

This clonotype has a count of ten or more. The V call is TRBV18, the J call TRBJ1-1, with a possible D match to TRBD1 (5 bases). The ends were cut back, 3 bases at V and 1 base at J, with 9 bases in the middle. The CDR3 contains 14 residues. Germline values: CDR1 KGHSH, CDR2 LQKENI. The CDR3 loop reads CASSPTEGNTEAFF. The CDR3 nucleotides are TGTGCCAGCTCACCGACAGAGGGGAACACTGAAGCTTTCTTT. Looking up the rest from reference TRBV18 and TRBJ1-1 gives the full variable domain: NAGVMQNPRHLVRRRGQEARLRCSPMKGHSHVYWYRQLPEEGLKFMVYLQKENIIDESGMPKERFSAEFPKEGPSILRIQQVVRGDSAAYFCASSPTEGNTEAFFGQGTRLTVV.

In this sample, this clonotype turned up many times. J is TRBJ1-6 and V is TRBV11-1, with unresolved D. In germline, CDR1 is SGHAT, CDR2 FQDESV (reference sequence). V lost 5 bases to trimming and J lost 8 bases, with 13 bases between them. The CDR3 is 14 amino acids. The CDR3 reads CASSPGEGDSPLHF. For the CDR3, the DNA is TGTGCCAGCAGCCCCGGGGAGGGCGATTCACCCCTCCACTTT.

The sample holds a few counts of this clonotype. The chain joins TRBV5-1 to TRBJ2-1; the match to TRBD2 covers 10 bases. After removal of 4 bases from V and 0 bases from J, the junction contained 4 bases not matched to a gene. The CDR3 runs 16 residues. CDR1 is SGHRS and CDR2 is YFSETQ in the germline V gene. The CDR3 loop is CASSPTSGTSYNEQFF. CDR3 DNA: TGCGCCAGCAGCCCCACTAGCGGGACCTCCTACAATGAGCAGTTCTTC. The variable domain in full, completed from reference TRBV5-1 and TRBJ2-1, reads KAGVTQTPRYLIKTRGQQVTLSCSPISGHRSVSWYQQTPGQGLQFLFEYFSETQRNKGNFPGRFSGRQFSNSRSEMNVSTLELGDSALYLCASSPTSGTSYNEQFFGPGTRLTVL.

This clonotype was observed at least ten times. This chain connects TRBV18 to TRBJ2-7; D unresolved. V was pared by 3 bases and J by 0 bases, with 3 bases between. CDR3 length equals 12 residues. The germline CDR1 and CDR2 sequences are KGHSH and LQKENI. CDR3 protein: CASSPVSYEQYF. Written as DNA, the CDR3 is TGTGCCAGCTCACCGGTCTCCTACGAGCAGTACTTC.

The table lists this clonotype with many counts. The chain has TRBV6-2 or TRBV6-3 and TRBJ1-5, with no clear D. The V end lost 0 bases, the J end lost 4 bases, and 7 bases lay between the germline ends. Germline assignment: CDR1 MNHEY and CDR2 SVGEGT. This CDR3 has 14 residues. The CDR3 protein is CASSYSGGNQPQHF. In DNA, the CDR3 is TGTGCCAGCAGTTACTCGGGAGGGAATCAGCCCCAGCATTTT.

The table lists this clonotype with a few counts. The V and J genes are TRBV3-1 and TRBJ2-7; no clear D. There are 13 residues in the CDR3. The germline CDR1 and CDR2 sequences are LGHDT and YNNKEL (reference sequence). V was pared by 1 base and J by 3 bases, with 7 bases between. As DNA, the CDR3 is TGTGCCAGCAGCCAAGGGGTCAACTACGAGCAGTACGTC. Residues: CASSQGVNYEQYV.

This clonotype has a handful of counts. This chain joins TRBV7-2 and TRBJ1-1; maybe TRBD1 (5 bases). CDR1 and CDR2 from the germline V gene are SGHTA and FQGNSA. CDR3 length: 14 residues. The V and J ends lost 6 bases and 7 bases respectively, with 18 bases between them. The CDR3 DNA reads TGTGCCAGCAGTAGGGGACCCCAAGGGGATGAAGCTTTCTTT. Translation: CASSRGPQGDEAFF. The full variable domain, completed using reference TRBV7-2 and TRBJ1-1, is GAGVSQSPSNKVTEKGKDVELRCDPISGHTALYWYRQSLGQGLEFLIYFQGNSAPDKSGLPSDRFSAERTGGSVSTLTIQRTQQEDSAVYLCASSRGPQGDEAFFGQGTRLTVV.

In this sample, this clonotype turned up many times. V gene TRBV5-1 combines with J gene TRBJ2-5; TRBD2 matches 12 bases. From germline, CDR1 is SGHRS and CDR2 YFSETQ. CDR3 length: 16 residues. With 5 bases clipped from V and 5 bases from J, the junction kept 10 bases outside the gene matches. CDR3: CASSYGLAGPGETQYF. CDR3 nucleotides: TGCGCCAGCAGTTATGGACTAGCGGGGCCCGGGGAGACCCAGTACTTC.

This clonotype was seen more than once but under ten times. J is TRBJ2-7 and V is TRBV11-2; D is uncertain. The CDR3 is made up of 15 amino acids. The ends were cut back, 5 bases at V and 5 bases at J, with 19 bases in the middle. Germline V CDR1 and CDR2: SGHAT, FQNNGV. CDR3 coding DNA: TGTGCCAGCAGCCCCGGGTGGGGAAGATGGGACGAGCAGTACTTC. Translating it yields CASSPGWGRWDEQYF.

At least ten counts were recorded for this clonotype. The chain recombines TRBV5-6 with TRBJ2-2; TRBD2 aligns across 8 bases. V lost 5 bases to trimming and J lost 2 bases; unmatched junction nucleotides: 5. CDR1 and CDR2 (germline): SGHDT, YYEEEE. The CDR3 is 15 residues long. CDR3 sequence reads: CASSPSGFNTGELFF. CDR3 in DNA: TGTGCCAGCAGTCCTAGCGGGTTCAACACCGGGGAGCTGTTTTTT.

This clonotype showed up many times. The chain links TRBV6-5 to TRBJ1-1; 7 positions agree with TRBD1. Germline trimming cut 5 bases from V and 4 bases from J; bases unmatched to any gene: 7. Germline V gene data show CDR1 as MNHEY and CDR2 as SVGAGI. The CDR3 is made up of 14 amino acids. The CDR3 nucleotides read TGTGCCAGCAGTCGACAGGGCGCTGGCACTGAAGCTTTCTTT. Its protein product is CASSRQGAGTEAFF.

In this sample, this clonotype turned up many times. The rearrangement joins TRBV12-3 or TRBV12-4 to TRBJ2-2, with 8 positions matching TRBD1. V dropped 3 bases and J dropped 6; count of bases not matched to a gene: 12. The CDR3 has 17 amino acids. CDR3 loop: CASSFGPEDREAGELFF. The CDR3 DNA follows: TGTGCCAGCAGTTTTGGGCCAGAGGACAGGGAGGCCGGGGAGCTGTTTTTT.

The V and J genes are TRBV9 and TRBJ2-4, with TRBD2 matching 9 bases. V lost 4 bases to trimming and J lost 6 bases; unmatched junction nucleotides: 14. The CDR3 contains 17 residues. CDR1 and CDR2 (germline): SGDLS, YYNGEE. The CDR3 DNA follows: TGTGCCAGCAGCCCCGGGGGGGGTAGCGGGAGCAGAAACATTCAGTACTTC. Its protein is CASSPGGGSGSRNIQYF.

This clonotype was counted many times. The chain uses TRBV5-1 and TRBJ1-2, with 9 bases that match TRBD1. The CDR3 covers 16 residues. After removal of 0 bases from V and 4 bases from J, the junction contained 7 bases not matched to a gene. Looked up from germline, CDR1 is SGHRS and CDR2 is YFSETQ. CDR3: CASSLDGTGGGYGYTF. The CDR3 DNA is TGCGCCAGCAGCTTGGACGGAACAGGGGGCGGCTATGGCTACACCTTC. Filled out from reference TRBV5-1 and TRBJ1-2, the complete variable domain reads KAGVTQTPRYLIKTRGQQVTLSCSPISGHRSVSWYQQTPGQGLQFLFEYFSETQRNKGNFPGRFSGRQFSNSRSEMNVSTLELGDSALYLCASSLDGTGGGYGYTFGSGTRLTVV.